This T cell receptor (beta chain) came from a study of read filtering for tumor transcriptome and immune sequencing (dated by TCRdb to the early 2020s). Background on the whole study: The cohort consisted of under 20 male and approximately 14 female patients, with a mean age of around 60 years and an age range of roughly 40 to 85. Per sample, about 3.5 to 11 million TCR-region mapped reads were obtained with IR-seq, compared with only roughly 75 to 1,400 with RNA-seq. Using the same bone marrow samples, the study ran both targeted immune repertoire sequencing and bulk whole-transcriptome sequencing and then compared the TCR repertoires from each method. A main aim was a read-filtering strategy for immune repertoire data, specifically whether clonotypes supported by a single read should be removed. By revised international staging, fewer than ten patients were R-ISS I, around 15 were R-ISS II and over five were R-ISS III. After DNase treatment, whole-transcriptome libraries were prepared using the TruSeq RNA Access Library Prep Kit. What the work shows at the level of the full study, not this receptor alone: Rather than purified T cells, the sorted CD138-negative fraction was a mixed bone marrow immune population. Removing single-read clonotypes increased the correlation between IR-seq and RNA-seq shared clonotype proportions. Single-read clonotypes made up about 80% of clonotypes but only about 4% of total reads in IR-seq, compared with more than 65% of clonotypes and roughly 45% of reads in RNA-seq. IR-seq captured clonotypes at much higher depth and more reliably than RNA-seq, and smaller IR-seq throughput sufficed to identify most shared clonotypes.

Bone marrow was sampled from every patient at the time of active disease. Isolation of bone marrow mononuclear cells was performed by Ficoll-Hypaque density gradient centrifugation. Myeloma plasma cells were removed and CD138-negative cells were collected by negative selection after labeling with CD138 magnetic microbeads on a MACS separator. The purity of the isolated cells was checked by flow cytometry with CD138 antibodies on an Attune NxT. Total RNA was extracted using TRIzol reagent and was quantified on a NanoDrop spectrophotometer. Paired RNA-seq and IR-seq were performed on each patient's CD138-negative bone marrow sample. V is pared back by 3 bases and J by 6 bases, with 16 bases lying between the germline termini. The germline V gene (reference sequence) sets CDR1 to DFQATT and CDR2 to SNEGSKA. Counted from cysteine to phenylalanine, this CDR3 has 14 amino acids. Only the CDR3 DNA stays, 42 bases, in frame from base 1.

This clonotype was seen ten or more times. No cognate antigen has been identified for it. Within one base of it there is no much larger clone, and no base qualities were kept. Starting from around 400 ng RNA, TCR libraries were constructed with the Immunoverse kit using molecular barcoded adaptors that cover the alpha/delta and beta/gamma chains. The same RNA used for transcriptome sequencing was used for TCR library preparation. An Illumina HiSeq 4000 with 2 x 150 cycles was used to sequence the TCR libraries. As for the authors' bioinformatics: With MiXCR, TCR reads were aligned to human V, D, J and C references and assembled into CDR3 clonotypes, with quality filtering and error correction included. The tcR package in R was used to analyze clonotype counts and gene usage diversity. For inspection of raw mapping reads, RNA-seq reads were mapped by STAR aligner version 2.5.3a onto GRCh37 of the human genome. To test the effect of sequencing depth on detected clonotypes, IR-seq fastq files were randomly downsampled using Seqtk 1.3. TCRdb redid the processing of the public reads, applying fastp at Q25 and MiXCR, and retained in-frame beta chains. Merged by CDR3 protein, the rows form single entries marked with the most common genes and DNA. TCRdb, not the authors, supplied the V and J calls. The sample table contains some 80,000 distinct CDR3 sequences; only one count was recorded for more than 9% of them. The leading ten clones occupy under 15% of the sample.

The chain is made from TRBV20-1 and TRBJ2-3, with the D gene too uncertain to name. Sequenced: a population of CD138-negative cells sorted from bone marrow. The cell subset or site label for this specimen denotes: bone marrow mononuclear cells depleted of CD138+ plasma/myeloma cells by negative magnetic selection. The sequence was obtained from a donor aged 40 or older with multiple myeloma. The nucleotide sequence is given as TGCAGTGCTAGGGGCCTGGAATCATCGGATACGCAGTATTTT. Protein translation: CSARGLESSDTQYF.